This TCR beta chain was profiled in a study of cytomegalovirus exposure and HLA in healthy donors. Overall study context: Previous work identified 90 million to 130 million unique TCR beta sequences from around 200 million T cells.

This CDR3 has 19 amino acids. The V segment lost 1 base and the J segment 2 bases; nucleotides outside the gene matches: 13. CDR1 and CDR2 (germline): LNHNV, YYDKDF (reference sequence). The study ran its PCR with 60 Vbeta and 13 Jbeta primers. Assay: immunoSEQ multiplex PCR; the TCRdb copy retains only in-frame clones and omits some. The sample shows approximately 130,000 clones, about 79% of them seen only once. The sequencing input was PBMCs. V gene TRBV15 combines with J gene TRBJ1-5; TRBD1 matches 8 bases. The sequence derives from a man aged 50 to 60 in good health and CMV-seronegative. CDR3 loop: CATSRASGTGTEGNQPQHF. CDR3 nucleotide sequence: TGTGCCACCAGCAGAGCCTCCGGGACAGGTACCGAGGGCAATCAGCCCCAGCATTTT. Combining the CDR3 with reference TRBV15 and TRBJ1-5 gives the whole variable domain DAMVIQNPRYQVTQFGKPVTLSCSQTLNHNVMYWYQQKSSQAPKLLFHYYDKDFNNEADTPDNFQSRRPNTSFCFLDIRSPGLGDTAMYLCATSRASGTGTEGNQPQHFGDGTRLSIL.